A single sample gave rise to the 17 T cell receptor beta chains below, sequenced in a study of patients and donors after allogeneic stem cell transplantation. TCRdb re-analysed the RT-PCR reads in MiXCR, keeping a single row per CDR3 protein. The sample lists about a million distinct CDR3 sequences, about 20% occurring once. Sequenced input: blood, either unsorted or a sorted T cell fraction (not recorded which). These receptors all stem from a human donor who was either an allogeneic HSCT recipient or a stem cell or donor lymphocyte infusion donor (not recorded which). It is not recorded whose cells these are; they may come from a transplant donor.

In its sample, this clonotype was seen a few times. V usage is TRBV6-1 and J usage is TRBJ1-6; TRBD1 matches 10 bases. CDR3 length equals 14 residues. Trimming at V came to 7 bases and at J to 5 bases, leaving 2 bases not matched to a gene. Germline CDR1 is MNHNS and CDR2 is SASEGT. In DNA, the CDR3 is TGTGCCAGCACCGGGACAGGGGATAATTCACCCCTCCACTTT. Protein product: CASTGTGDNSPLHF.

This clonotype turned up a few times. The DNA of the CDR3 is TGCAGTGGGACAACCGGACTAGCGGGGTCCTGGGAGACCCAGTACTTC. This codes for CSGTTGLAGSWETQYF. The chain is built from TRBV20-1 and TRBJ2-5; 12 nucleotides agree with TRBD2. J gave up 5 bases and V 7 bases, and 14 bases lay outside the gene matches. The V gene's germline CDR1 is DFQATT and CDR2 SNEGSKA (reference sequence). This CDR3 contains 16 residues.

This clonotype has a handful of counts. This rearrangement joins TRBV9 to TRBJ1-1; no clear D gene. The CDR3 covers 14 residues. Deletions cut 3 bases from V and 0 bases from J, with 9 bases between. Germline V gene sequence: CDR1 SGDLS, CDR2 YYNGEE. CDR3 sequence: CASSAVPMNTEAFF. The CDR3 DNA reads TGTGCCAGCAGCGCAGTACCAATGAACACTGAAGCTTTCTTT.

CDR3: CSAQGGQGANQPQHF. CDR3 DNA: TGCAGCGCCCAAGGGGGCCAGGGGGCAAATCAGCCCCAGCATTTT. The rearrangement joins TRBV29-1 to TRBJ1-5; 8 bases align to TRBD1. Trimming cost V 7 bases and J 4 bases; bases outside gene matches: 12. Germline V CDR1 and CDR2: SQVTM, ANQGSEA. The CDR3 is 15 residues long.

The rearrangement links TRBV24-1 to TRBJ2-1; 8 nucleotides agree with TRBD2. Germline V gene lookup returns CDR1 KGHDR and CDR2 SFDVKD. The CDR3 spans 16 residues. The V segment lost 4 bases and the J segment 9 bases; nucleotides outside the gene matches: 13. The CDR3 protein is CATSDPRGGRSSEQFF. The CDR3 DNA sequence: TGTGCCACCAGTGACCCCAGGGGCGGGAGGTCTAGTGAGCAGTTCTTC.

The chain links TRBV4-3 to TRBJ1-3; 10 positions agree with TRBD1. J was trimmed by 8 bases and V by 1 base; bases with no gene match: 5. The CDR3 covers 15 residues. Germline lookup yields CDR1 LGHNA and CDR2 YSLEER. This chain's CDR3 is CASSQAPGQGYTIYF. The CDR3, as DNA: TGCGCCAGCAGCCAAGCCCCGGGACAGGGGTACACCATATATTTT.

This rearrangement joins TRBV29-1 to TRBJ1-2, with no clear D. V lost 6 bases and J 2 bases, leaving 10 bases between the germline ends. Germline CDR1 and CDR2: SQVTM and ANQGSEA. This CDR3 is built from 12 residues. CDR3 nucleotides: TGCAGCGTATCGACGAGAAACTATGGCTACACCTTC. As protein: CSVSTRNYGYTF.

The V gene is TRBV5-1, the J gene TRBJ2-1, with 12 bases matching TRBD2. The V gene end was trimmed by 5 bases and the J gene end by 0 bases; junction bases not matched to a gene: 12. CDR1 is SGHRS, CDR2 YFSETQ, per germline. This CDR3 comprises 19 residues. As DNA, the CDR3 is TGCGCCAGCAGACACGGAAGGACTAGCGGGGTCAGCTCCTACAATGAGCAGTTCTTC. It encodes CASRHGRTSGVSSYNEQFF.

The chain employs TRBV3-1 and TRBJ2-3; TRBD1 matches 8 bases. Germline V lookup: CDR1 LGHDT, CDR2 YNNKEL (reference sequence). J lost 1 base, V lost 4 bases, and 4 bases had no gene match. The CDR3 extends over 15 amino acids. The CDR3 sequence: CASSRQGPRTDTQYF. CDR3 DNA sequence: TGTGCCAGCAGCCGACAGGGGCCCCGCACAGATACGCAGTATTTT.

This clonotype was recorded at least ten times. V and J are TRBV6-2 or TRBV6-3 and TRBJ2-7, with D unresolved. This CDR3 region has 14 residues. Trimming took off 2 bases at V and 2 bases at J, with 10 bases between the two ends. The germline V gene has CDR1 MNHEY and CDR2 SVGEGT. The CDR3, as DNA: TGTGCCAGCAGTTACCGGACCGGAACCTACGAGCAGTACTTC. Translated, it gives CASSYRTGTYEQYF.

This clonotype has a handful of counts. The V and J genes are TRBV12-3 or TRBV12-4 and TRBJ2-6, with no clear D. This CDR3 is built from 18 residues. Between the trimmed V and J ends, which lost 2 bases and 0 bases, there was a span of 14 bases. This chain's CDR3 is CASSLLPVPTSGANVLTF. The CDR3 nucleotides read TGTGCCAGCAGTTTACTTCCAGTTCCGACCTCTGGGGCCAACGTCCTGACTTTC.

The chain joins TRBV27 to TRBJ1-2; D is ambiguous. Germline values: CDR1 MNHEY, CDR2 SMNVEV (reference sequence). The CDR3 has 16 residues. Trimming stripped 2 bases from V and 5 bases from J, with 18 bases between. The CDR3 reads CASSLKWSGSQYGYTF. In DNA form, the CDR3 reads TGTGCCAGCAGTTTAAAATGGTCCGGCTCGCAGTATGGCTACACCTTC.

This clonotype was picked up a small number of times. The V call is TRBV4-3, the J call TRBJ2-7, with 8 bases that match TRBD1. The CDR3 contains 15 residues. With V trimmed by 3 bases and J by 2 bases, 6 bases remained unmatched. In germline, CDR1 is LGHNA, CDR2 YSLEER. CDR3: CASSQRQGSAYEQYF. CDR3 DNA sequence: TGCGCCAGCAGCCAGAGACAGGGGTCGGCCTACGAGCAGTACTTC.

This clonotype was picked up a small number of times. The V call is TRBV20-1, the J call TRBJ2-7; 10 nucleotides line up with TRBD2. The germline V gene encodes CDR1 DFQATT and CDR2 SNEGSKA (reference sequence). The CDR3 totals 14 residues. The ends lost 3 bases at V and 3 bases at J; junction bases unmatched: 5. The CDR3 here is CSARPRTSGYEQYF. The CDR3 nucleotides read TGCAGTGCTAGGCCCCGGACTAGCGGCTACGAGCAGTACTTC.

There are a few counts of this clonotype. The gene calls are TRBV19 and TRBJ1-5; a weak D match, TRBD1 (6 bases). Germline V lookup: CDR1 LNHDA, CDR2 SQIVND (reference sequence). Trimming left V 7 bases short and J 4 bases short, with 17 bases between. The CDR3 totals 15 residues. The CDR3 loop is CASTQGVFGNQPQHF. The CDR3 DNA follows: TGTGCCAGTACACAGGGAGTTTTTGGTAATCAGCCCCAGCATTTT.

The chain couples TRBV2 to TRBJ1-5; D uncertain. Germline loops: CDR1 SNHLY, CDR2 FYNNEI. The CDR3 contains 14 residues. V dropped 1 base and J dropped 4 bases, with 8 bases sitting between them. The CDR3: CASSEVGQNQPQHF. The CDR3 nucleotides are TGTGCCAGCAGTGAAGTGGGCCAGAATCAGCCCCAGCATTTT.

This clonotype was seen a single time. The chain is built from TRBV30 and TRBJ2-7; either TRBD1 or TRBD2 may fit D (5 bases each). V was shortened by 5 bases and J by 3 bases, with 14 bases between the two germline ends. Germline V lookup: CDR1 GTSNPN, CDR2 SVGIG (reference sequence). There are 13 residues in the CDR3. The CDR3: CAWVGDPVYEQYF. The CDR3 DNA reads TGTGCCTGGGTGGGGGACCCCGTCTACGAGCAGTACTTC.